This T cell receptor beta chain was identified during a study of blood T cells in healthy people across ages. Study conclusions and caveats: Per million T cells, the diversity of TCR beta decreased roughly linearly as age advanced.

This clonotype was counted a few times. Its antigen is still unknown. Possible read error: a much larger clone is one base away. Trimming shortened V by 6 bases and J by 3 bases, and 9 bases separated the two germline ends. The germline gives CDR1 MNHNS, CDR2 SASEGT. This CDR3 region has 12 residues. A second roughly 6 to 12 cycle PCR used barcoded and J-beta primers. TCRdb reprocessed the 5' RACE reads with MiXCR, giving one entry per CDR3 protein. The table has 1.5 million to 2 million distinct CDR3 sequences, 28% seen once. Total RNA amounts of at least 5.5 micrograms were extracted per sample. V gene TRBV6-1 combines with J gene TRBJ2-7, with TRBD1 as a possible D gene (6 bases). The sequenced sample was blood. This sequence originates from a woman between 25 and 40 years old in good health. The CDR3, as DNA: TGTGCCAGCAGGGGACACGGCTACGAGCAGTACTTC. Protein: CASRGHGYEQYF.